This T cell receptor (beta chain) was sequenced in a study of shared clonotypes between healthy human individuals. Turning to the study itself: Per-donor plates numbered three CD4 naive, three CD4 memory, two CD8 naive and one CD8 memory.

Data came from immunoSEQ multiplex PCR; TCRdb stores just in-frame clones and leaves some out. The table includes approximately 1.4 million clones, around 98% detected once. V was pared by 6 bases and J by 7 bases, with 13 bases between. This CDR3 is 13 amino acids long. The V gene's germline CDR1 is PRHDT and CDR2 FYEKMQ (reference sequence). Sequencing was performed on naive CD4+ T cells sorted from blood. Subset specified: CD45RA+ positively selected. The V gene is TRBV13, the J gene TRBJ1-5; no clear D gene. The receptor comes from a man between 25 and 39 years old in good health. CDR3 amino acids: CASRRGFGQPQHF. In nucleotides, the CDR3 is TGTGCCAGCAGACGGGGATTTGGCCAGCCCCAGCATTTT.